One sample yielded the 23 T cell receptor beta chains listed below, sequenced in a study of CXCR3-negative and CXCR3-positive naive CD8 T cells. The authors prepared UMI-labeled TRB cDNA libraries by 5' RACE. From its re-call of the 5' RACE reads, TCRdb lists each CDR3 protein once, without DNA. This sample's table reports tens of thousands of distinct CDR3 sequences. The sample comprised memory CD8+ T cells from blood. These receptors were collected from a human donor in good health. Some clones in this sample may be carry-over from other donors' samples.

J is TRBJ1-1 and V is TRBV2. Germline values: CDR1 SNHLY, CDR2 FYNNEI. The CDR3 loop spans 11 amino acids. The CDR3 protein is CANGGPTEAFF. The full variable domain, its missing parts supplied by reference TRBV2 and TRBJ1-1, is EPEVTQTPSHQVTQMGQEVILRCVPISNHLYFYWYRQILGQKVEFLVSFYNNEISEKSEIFDDQFSVERPDGSNFTLKIRSTKLEDSAMYFCANGGPTEAFFGQGTRLTVV.

The J gene is TRBJ2-5, the V gene TRBV10-3. This CDR3 is 13 amino acids long. Germline CDR1 is ENHRY and CDR2 is SYGVKD. The CDR3 here is CAISDLGQGTQYF.

The genes are TRBV7-6 and TRBJ2-1. The CDR3 loop spans 12 amino acids. CDR1 and CDR2 (germline): SGHVS, FNYEAQ. The chain's CDR3 is CASSQSFYEQFF.

This chain connects TRBV11-3 to TRBJ2-7; TCRdb indicates TRBD1, and absent DNA this call remains unverified. The CDR3 is 15 amino acids. CDR1 SGHNT and CDR2 YENEEA come from the germline V gene. The CDR3 sequence is CASSLEPGQLYEQYF.

This chain connects TRBV4-3 to TRBJ2-1; the TRBD2 assignment by TCRdb is unverifiable without DNA. Germline loops: CDR1 LGHNA, CDR2 YSLEER. This CDR3 comprises 12 residues. CDR3 residues: CASSQGRGPQFF.

This chain uses TRBV28 with TRBJ2-7; there is no DNA to check the TCRdb D call of TRBD1. Germline loops: CDR1 MDHEN, CDR2 SYDVKM. The CDR3 covers 15 residues. CDR3 sequence: CASSLGGGTPYEQYF.

This clonotype ranks as medium-sized in terms of frequency. The chain uses TRBV4-3 and TRBJ2-7. The CDR3 is 16 residues long. Germline V lookup: CDR1 LGHNA, CDR2 YSLEER. The CDR3: CASSQATADSSYEQYF.

This chain connects TRBV21-1 to TRBJ2-5; TCRdb's D gene call, TRBD1, goes unchecked for lack of DNA. TRBV21-1 is a pseudogene locus. This CDR3 is built from 11 residues. The CDR3 sequence: CASSSCETQYF.

This chain uses TRBV5-1 with TRBJ2-7. Germline lookup yields CDR1 SGHRS and CDR2 YFSETQ. CDR3 length: 13 amino acids. CDR3 sequence: CASSLDGSYEQYF.

The gene calls are TRBV4-1 and TRBJ1-1; the TCRdb call, TRBD1, lacks DNA for checking. This CDR3 has 14 amino acids. Germline loops: CDR1 MGHRA, CDR2 YSYEKL. CDR3 sequence reads: CASSQGQGPTEAFF.

V usage is TRBV29-1 and J usage is TRBJ1-1. This CDR3 has 11 residues. Looked up from germline, CDR1 is SQVTM and CDR2 is ANQGSEA. This CDR3 reads CSVFGSTGAFF.

The J gene is TRBJ1-3, the V gene TRBV12-3 or TRBV12-4; checking the TCRdb D call of TRBD1 is not possible without DNA. The CDR3 is 12 residues long. CDR3: CASSPGVNTIYF.

The chain combines TRBV7-9 with TRBJ2-1. This CDR3 comprises 11 residues. Per the germline V gene, CDR1 is SEHNR and CDR2 is FQNEAQ (reference sequence). CDR3 residues: CASTLSIEQFF.

The chain uses TRBV7-9 and TRBJ2-3. Germline lookup yields CDR1 SEHNR and CDR2 FQNEAQ (reference sequence). There are 14 residues in the CDR3. The CDR3 spells CASSSTTFTDTQYF.

The chain joins TRBV4-2 to TRBJ2-4. This CDR3 is 15 amino acids long. Germline loops: CDR1 LGHNA, CDR2 YNFKEQ. The CDR3 reads CASSQRSLLKNIQYF.

The chain has TRBV6-5 and TRBJ1-1; as DNA is missing, the TRBD1 call by TCRdb cannot be tested. CDR1 MNHEY and CDR2 SVGAGI come from the germline V gene. The CDR3 totals 15 residues. CDR3 loop: CASSYSGTENTEAFF.

The CDR3 sequence is CASSLSGGGFTDTQYF. The rearrangement links TRBV5-1 to TRBJ2-3; the D call from TCRdb, TRBD1, cannot be confirmed without DNA. The CDR3 runs to 16 residues. Germline-derived CDR1 and CDR2 are SGHRS and YFSETQ.

CDR3 sequence: CASSFLGRQETQYF. The chain couples TRBV6-2 or TRBV6-3 to TRBJ2-5. The germline gives CDR1 MNHEY, CDR2 SVGEGT. The CDR3 runs to 14 residues.

V usage is TRBV7-3 and J usage is TRBJ2-1; TCRdb outputs TRBD2, but without DNA this stays unchecked. The CDR3 extends over 16 amino acids. Germline V CDR1 and CDR2: SGHTA, FQGTGA. The chain's CDR3 is CASSYRLAGGLDEQFF.

This clonotype is identified as medium-sized from frequency. The chain links TRBV15 to TRBJ2-1; TCRdb reports TRBD1, a call that lacks DNA to check it against. Germline assignment: CDR1 LNHNV and CDR2 YYDKDF (reference sequence). CDR3 length: 13 residues. This chain's CDR3 is CATKGGHYNEQFF.

V gene TRBV29-1 combines with J gene TRBJ1-2. This CDR3 has 12 amino acids. Per the germline V gene, CDR1 is SQVTM and CDR2 is ANQGSEA. The CDR3 loop reads CSVEDRPYGYTF.

The chain links TRBV7-9 to TRBJ2-3. CDR1 is SEHNR and CDR2 is FQNEAQ in the germline V gene (reference sequence). CDR3 size: 12 residues. The CDR3 reads CASSTDTDTQYF.

This chain uses TRBV5-5 with TRBJ2-1; there is no DNA to check the TCRdb D call of TRBD1. This CDR3 is built from 16 residues. Germline V CDR1 and CDR2: SGHKS, YYEKEE (reference sequence). The CDR3 region is CASSSTPGQGIHEQFF.